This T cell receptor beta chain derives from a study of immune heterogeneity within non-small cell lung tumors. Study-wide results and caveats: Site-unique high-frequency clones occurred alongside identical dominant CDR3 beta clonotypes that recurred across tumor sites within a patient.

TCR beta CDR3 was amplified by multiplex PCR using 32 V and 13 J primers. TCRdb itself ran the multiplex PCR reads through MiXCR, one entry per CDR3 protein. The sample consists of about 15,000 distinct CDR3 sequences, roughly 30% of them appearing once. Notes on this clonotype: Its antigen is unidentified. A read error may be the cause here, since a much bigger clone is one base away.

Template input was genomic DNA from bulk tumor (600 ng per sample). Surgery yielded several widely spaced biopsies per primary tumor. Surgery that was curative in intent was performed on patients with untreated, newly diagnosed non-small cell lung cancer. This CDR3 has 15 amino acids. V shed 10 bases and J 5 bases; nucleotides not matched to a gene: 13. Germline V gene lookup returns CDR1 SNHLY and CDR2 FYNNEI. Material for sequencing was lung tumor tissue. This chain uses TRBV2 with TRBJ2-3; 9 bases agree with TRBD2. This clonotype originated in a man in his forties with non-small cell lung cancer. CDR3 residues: CAIPRAGGREDTQYF. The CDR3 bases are TGTGCCATCCCCCGGGCTGGCGGGAGGGAAGATACGCAGTATTTT.